This T cell receptor beta chain was found in a study of T cells after yellow fever vaccination. TCRdb reprocessed the 5' RACE reads via MiXCR and lists one record per CDR3 protein. Of about 120,000 distinct CDR3 sequences in the sample, 8.9% were seen once. This clonotype has at least ten counts. This CDR3 spans 16 amino acids. Germline CDR1 and CDR2: SGHKS and YYEKEE (reference sequence). Germline trimming cut 4 bases from V and 1 base from J; bases unmatched to any gene: 9. The source was CD8+ T cells sorted from PBMCs, collected on the day of the yellow fever booster vaccination. The rearrangement links TRBV5-5 to TRBJ2-3; TRBD1 agrees at 7 bases. This sequence originates from a man aged 18 to 29 who received the YFV17D yellow fever vaccine. CDR3 coding DNA: TGTGCCAGCAGCCTGGCCTCGGACAGGCGCACAGATACGCAGTATTTT. Its protein product is CASSLASDRRTDTQYF.